Sequencing of this T cell receptor (beta chain) was carried out in a study of T cell responses to AZD1222 COVID-19 vaccine. Clones were read by immunoSEQ multiplex PCR, and TCRdb kept only the in-frame ones, dropping some. Among about 84,000 clones listed, approximately 92% were seen once. This CDR3 region has 15 residues. V was cut by 1 base and J by 1 base, with 10 bases left in between. CDR1 and CDR2 from the germline V gene are LGHNA and YNFKEQ. Study observations and caveats: Vaccine-related CD4 TCRs covered spike, predominating at 160-218 and 743-854.

In regard to this clone: The antigen remains unidentified.

The chain uses TRBV4-2 and TRBJ1-1; a possible D gene is TRBD1 (6 bases). This TCR came from an adult in good health. The sample in question was peripheral blood, obtained on day 0 of AZD1222 vaccination. The CDR3 spells CASSQASRGNTEAFF. In DNA form, the CDR3 reads TGTGCCAGCAGCCAAGCTTCCAGGGGGAACACTGAAGCTTTCTTT.